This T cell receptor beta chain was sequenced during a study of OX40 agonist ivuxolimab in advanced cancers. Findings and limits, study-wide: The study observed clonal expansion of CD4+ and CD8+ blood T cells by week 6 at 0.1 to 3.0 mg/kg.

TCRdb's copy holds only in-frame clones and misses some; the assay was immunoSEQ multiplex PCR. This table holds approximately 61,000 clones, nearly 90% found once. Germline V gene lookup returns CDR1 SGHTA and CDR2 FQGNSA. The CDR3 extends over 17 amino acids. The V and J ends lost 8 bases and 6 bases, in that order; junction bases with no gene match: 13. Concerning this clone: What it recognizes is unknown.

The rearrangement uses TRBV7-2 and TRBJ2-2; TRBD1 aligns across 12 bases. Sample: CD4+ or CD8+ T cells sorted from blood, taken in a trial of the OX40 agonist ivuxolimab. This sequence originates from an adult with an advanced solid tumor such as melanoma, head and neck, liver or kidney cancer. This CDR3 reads CASSFGAGTGGAGELFF. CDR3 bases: TGTGCCAGCTCCTTTGGGGCCGGGACAGGGGGCGCCGGGGAGCTGTTTTTT.